This T cell receptor (beta chain) is drawn from a study of blood T cell repertoires in COVID-19. As for the study in general: Some COVID-19 samples were acute and others convalescent; all came from the United States, Italy and Spain. PBMCs, B-cell-depleted T cells, or T cells provided the cDNA or gDNA that made up the material.

This CDR3 has 16 residues. CDR1 is LGHNA, CDR2 YSLEER, per germline. The V end was cut by 4 bases, the J end by 4 bases, with 18 bases between. Original processing notes: Estimates of nucleated cell counts were drawn from the amplification of reference gene primers. TCRdb's table, derived via immunoSEQ multiplex PCR, lists solely in-frame clones and lacks some. For V, J and clone size, that table is used; D and trimming come from the DNA. The sample carries roughly 190,000 clones, more than 60% recorded once. The chain has TRBV4-3 and TRBJ2-3; D possibly corresponds to TRBD2 (5 bases). Sample: peripheral blood. The sequence came from a woman in her fifties or sixties with acute or convalescent COVID-19. The CDR3 region has the DNA TGCGCCAGCAGCCCCCTAGACGAGGGAAGGGCAGATACGCAGTATTTT. Its protein is CASSPLDEGRADTQYF.